This TCR beta chain was sequenced in a study of human T cells and chemical hapten exposure. Study observations and caveats: All donors were alopecia patients, so their immunity may differ from that of healthy people.

This clonotype has at least ten counts. Its antigen remains unidentified. Individual cDNA molecules (in the library) carried attached unique molecular identifiers. TCRdb re-called the RACE reads with MiXCR, one entry per CDR3 protein. The repertoire has about 43,000 distinct CDR3 sequences, approximately 3.4% of them found once; the top ten carry approximately 6.7%. The germline V gene encodes CDR1 MNHNY and CDR2 SVGAGI (reference sequence). Deletions cut 2 bases from V and 6 bases from J, with 8 bases between. The CDR3 is made up of 12 amino acids. Time point noted: patch test 2, 6 weeks after DPC sensitization. Stated treatment: therapeutic diphenylcyclopropenone sensitization with weekly scalp DPC. Blood was drawn before each patch test was applied.

V usage is TRBV6-6 and J usage is TRBJ2-7; D is uncertain. The material was whole blood, obtained in connection with sensitization to the hapten diphenylcyclopropenone (DPC). The sequence came from a man aged 40-50 years with alopecia areata. Some clones in this sample may be carry-over from other donors' samples. For the CDR3, the DNA is TGTGCCAGCAGTTACGGGTCAGTCGAGCAGTACTTC. Amino acids: CASSYGSVEQYF.